This TCR beta chain derives from a study of CD8 T cells in ankylosing spondylitis. The authors made TCR beta libraries by quantitative 5'-RACE with molecular barcodes. TCRdb re-called the 5' RACE reads with MiXCR, one entry per CDR3 protein. The sample holds roughly 300,000 distinct CDR3 sequences, 6.5% to 10% seen once. As for this clonotype: Its antigen is not known.

Trimming took off 6 bases at V and 5 bases at J, with 17 bases between the two ends. The CDR3 covers 14 residues. Germline V gene lookup returns CDR1 SEHNR and CDR2 FQNEAQ (reference sequence). General study points: Apparently characteristic of ankylosing spondylitis blood was a TCR beta motif (under ten highly homologous variants). CD8+ by phenotype, disease-linked clones were relatively rare in peripheral blood.

The sequenced material came from blood, either unsorted or a sorted T cell fraction (not recorded which). The TCR was taken from a male donor with ankylosing spondylitis. The gene calls are TRBV7-9 and TRBJ2-7, with D unresolved. CDR3 in DNA: TGTGCCAGCAGTAAGGCGCACAGTGTCAACGAGCAGTACTTC. It yields the protein CASSKAHSVNEQYF.